This T cell receptor (beta chain) was identified during a study of shared clonotypes between healthy human individuals. Whole-study context: Three men and two women, aged 18 to 49, were donors. The study's findings and limits: Naive subsets generally exceeded memory subsets in estimated richness.

CD45RO-negative cells were positively selected for CCR7, leaving out terminally differentiated effector memory CD45RA+ cells. TCRdb's copy holds only in-frame clones and misses some; the assay was immunoSEQ multiplex PCR. The sample includes just over 2,000,000 clones, over 85% seen only once; the top ten take roughly 1%. With respect to this clone: What it recognizes is unknown.

The germline V and J ends were trimmed by 3 bases and 0 bases, with 12 bases remaining between them. Germline loops: CDR1 WNHNN, CDR2 SYGVQD (reference sequence). The CDR3 spans 15 residues. The V and J genes are TRBV10-1 and TRBJ2-7; a possible D gene is TRBD2 (6 bases). The source of this sequence is a man aged 18 to 29 in good health. The sample consisted of naive CD8+ T cells sorted from blood. CDR3 bases: TGCGCCAGCAGTGAATCAGCGGGTAGCTCCTACGAGCAGTACTTC. Protein product: CASSESAGSSYEQYF.